Listed below are T cell receptor beta chains from one sample, sequenced in a study of shared clonotypes between healthy human individuals. Here immunoSEQ multiplex PCR was the method, and the copy in TCRdb shows in-frame clones only, minus some. The repertoire consists of 2 million to 2.5 million clones, with 92% occurring once and the leading ten covering 0.37%. The sequencing sample was made of naive CD4+ T cells from PBMCs. Receptor source: a man aged 18 to 29 in good health. Some clones in this sample may be carry-over from other donors' samples. Both conserved end residues are trimmed from each CDR3. The order of the fields is V gene, J gene, CDR3 protein.

>TRBV7-6|TRBJ1-1
ASSLALAGHAF
>TRBV6-5|TRBJ2-6
ASRASGANVLT
>TRBV28|TRBJ2-3
ASTSGGKADTQY
>TRBV28|TRBJ2-3
ASSLPLTAQKGTDTQY
>TRBV7-3|TRBJ2-1
ASSPPPGTSFNEQF
>TRBV4-2|TRBJ2-2
ASSQDMRTGTGELF
>TRBV7-2|TRBJ2-7
ASSLGVSYEQY
>TRBV19|TRBJ1-2
ASSIPQALYGYT
>TRBV4-1|TRBJ2-7
ASSQAVQGASYEQY
>TRBV5-1|TRBJ1-4
ASSLAQGVGEKLF